This TCR beta chain was identified during a study of cytomegalovirus exposure and HLA in healthy donors (dated 2017 in TCRdb). For the wider study: An earlier analysis of approximately 590 of the donors reported 250 to 350 Gb of sequence data and 117 million unique TCR beta sequences from 150 million to 200 million T cells. The later analysis used no new phenotypic data to find candidate immune exposures, relying instead on TCR beta sequences and their occurrence across donors. Several DR-DQ haplotypes were handled as single units for association and clustering because linkage in the cohort was strong. Donor age, sex, ethnicity and CMV serostatus were compiled together with the repertoire data. A later analysis re-examined previously published TCR beta repertoires from just over 650 donors and added high-resolution HLA genotyping to investigate patterns of TCR occurrence. The study was designed to test whether signatures of past pathogen exposure could be identified by cataloging public T cell receptors. An early release that covered about 600 HLA-typed donors contained around 300 gigabases of sequencing data and approximately 85 million unique TCR sequences. All discovery cohort repertoires had been generated on a single sequencing platform. A later genetic analysis used genome-wide SNP genotypes for about 60% of the roughly 700 donors, treating that subset as a discovery cohort. A separate validation cohort of roughly 120 different subjects was used in addition to the roughly 720-subject first cohort. Across approximately 400 genotyped donors of the cohort, an average of approximately 220,000 unique TCR beta nucleotide sequences per donor were sequenced, and 15% to 20% of those sequences were non-productive. The study combined high-throughput TCR immunosequencing, statistical association of individual TCRs with disease status, and machine learning to predict cytomegalovirus infection status. Typing coverage differed by locus: A, B, C, DRB1 and DQB1 were typed in about 629-640 donors, DQA1 in about 510, DPA1 in 600 to 610, and DPB1 in 400 to 490. In an earlier analysis of 587 of the donors, high-throughput TCR beta sequencing was used to judge whether each TCR beta V gene segment behaved as functional or pseudogenic. HLA typing included class I and class II loci at four-digit resolution. Of the approximately 400 genotyped donors, around 81% fell in the genetic ancestry cluster associated with self-reported Caucasian donors. The study used immunosequencing to profile the T cell repertoires of about 670 subjects and linked those repertoires to cytomegalovirus serostatus. The full study reports these points: In a later analysis, HLA-associated TCR beta chains showed more clonal expansion and lower generation probabilities than non-associated chains that were equally common. CMV serostatus was the only immune exposure information available for the cohort. According to a later analysis, TCR association rates differed among HLA loci, with DRB1 alleles showing the most associated TCRs and HLA-C alleles showing the fewest. The classifier was reported to diagnose cytomegalovirus status with high specificity and sensitivity in both the original cohort and the validation cohort. In a later genetic analysis, a missense DCLRE1C variant was associated with V-gene and J-gene trimming of TCR beta chains, and the association was replicated in an independent cohort. A later analysis reported that several top co-occurrence clusters appeared linked to parvovirus B19, influenza, CMV and Epstein-Barr virus. A further reported finding was that TCR beta sequences accurately predicted the HLA-A and HLA-B alleles for most subjects in the first cohort. Across donors, most TCR sequences were observed very rarely, whereas some public TCRs were present in many individuals. Roughly uniform sequencing depth across donors was assumed in presence/absence analyses, although this assumption may not hold. Because counts were too low, roughly 16 rarely observed V segments, including chromosome 9 orphons, were excluded from the earlier analysis of a few hundred of the donors. A later analysis associated 16,951 TCR beta sequences with specific HLA alleles at a false discovery rate of 0.05. Linkage disequilibrium might explain the correlated functional status among segregating V segments, but an unknown experimental factor could not be excluded. Because the 87-base-pair reads could not distinguish some IMGT-functional V segments, including TRBV6-2 and TRBV6-3, those segments were excluded. Only TCR beta chains were sequenced in this cohort, and the absence of alpha or paired-chain data limited detectable features. A group of highly shared sequence variants was considered likely to be a technical artifact of the sequencing pipeline. According to a later genetic analysis, donors in an Asian-associated ancestry cluster had fewer N-insertions in productive TCRs than the roughly 660-donor mean. Because some donors lacked HLA typing at each locus, the association tests relied only on the typed subset. Most CMV-associated TCR beta chains appeared to be HLA-restricted in a later analysis, and the HLA associations seemed to be driven largely by CMV exposure. A total of 164 TCR beta chains were listed by the study as associated with cytomegalovirus. In vitro tests confirmed that three of the cytomegalovirus-associated TCR beta chains recognize cytomegalovirus antigens. An earlier analysis of approximately 590 of the donors showed that most TCR beta V segments appeared in productive rearrangements either about 87% or about 30% of the time, which broadly matched IMGT annotations. Strong co-occurrence of HLA alleles, especially DR and DQ, made assigning TCR associations to individual alleles difficult. The authors suggested that the approach could potentially be generalized to other disease states and immunological phenotypes.

This clone has more than one count but fewer than ten. Its recognized antigen is unknown. A junction end diverges from the germline sequence, so it may reflect a read error. Library preparation employed the immunoSEQ multiplex PCR assay. The multiplex PCR relied on a mix of 60 forward primers for TCR Vbeta segments and 13 reverse primers for TCR Jbeta segments. A multiplex PCR assay on genomic DNA amplified the CDR3 region of rearranged TCR beta genes. Amplified TCR beta libraries were sequenced as 87-base-pair reads on the Illumina HiSeq System. Per the authors' processing: In a later analysis, tens of millions of unique TCR beta chains were counted across the roughly 610 repertoires, and around 10 million of these chains were shared by at least two donors. Raw reads were error-corrected and collapsed into unique sequences with a nearest-neighbor algorithm that merged closely related sequences to remove PCR and sequencing errors. To assign V, D and J gene segments, CDR3 sequences were aligned to IMGT reference sequences. For a sequence to be retained, at least a six-nucleotide match to both a V gene segment and a J gene segment was required. Rearrangements were called productive when the CDR3 lacked stop codons and stayed in frame with V and J; all others were non-productive. Following IMGT convention, CDR3 was defined as the stretch from the second conserved V-encoded cysteine to the conserved J-encoded phenylalanine. In an earlier analysis of more than 550 of the donors, sequences lacking an unambiguous match to a single V gene segment were excluded. An earlier analysis of approximately 590 of the donors classified V segments as functional when productive rearrangements were above 56.7% and as segregating when the standard deviation between donors was above 5%. A statistical classification framework was developed to diagnose cytomegalovirus status using the catalog of TCR beta chain sequences. In a later analysis, TCR nucleotide sequences were compared against IMGT/GENE-DB human TR gene sequences so that V and J genes could be assigned. The TCRdist pipeline was used in a later analysis to assign CDR3 sequences and most-parsimonious VDJ recombination scenarios. In a later analysis, every TCR beta chain was defined by the combination of its CDR3 amino acid sequence and its V-gene family, and reads without a unique V-gene family were dropped. In a later analysis, 500 to 650 highly shared, low-generation-probability nucleotide sequences were removed to address suspected cross-contamination and a sequencing artifact. A later analysis calculated a clonal expansion index for each public chain from normalized within-repertoire ranks of inferred template counts. Generation probabilities in a later analysis came from a VDJ recombination model fitted to out-of-frame rearrangements, and those results were checked against IGoR. Hypergeometric tests were used in a later analysis to score TCR-TCR, TCR-HLA and TCR-CMV co-occurrence, with a repertoire-size bias correction applied to the TCR pairs. False discovery rates were estimated in a later analysis by permuting HLA or CMV assignments 20 times. In a later analysis, co-occurring TCRs were grouped using DBSCAN, with TCRdist sequence similarity added in when clustering inside HLA-allele-positive subsets. For co-occurrence clustering, repertoires with fewer than 30,000 or more than 120,000 public chains were excluded, along with roughly 5 repertoires with anomalous nucleotide sharing. TCRdb provides this immuneACCESS table in a form limited to in-frame rearrangements. Some clones are lacking; in checked studies, under half of them reflect an unresolved V gene, and why the rest are absent is not known. The V and J calls and clone size come from that table; D and trimming were worked out from the DNA. The sample records some 110,000 clones, about two thirds of which are singletons. The ten largest account for roughly 8.7% of the sample.

The cohort was made up of roughly 670 healthy bone marrow donors. At the time of sampling, every cohort member was nominally healthy, though immune exposures that went unrecorded were likely present. The donor was CMV seropositive and was included in the group of 250 to 350 seropositive cohort members. A peripheral blood sample was collected from each donor, and TCR beta sequencing was performed on peripheral blood mononuclear cells. The Qiagen DNeasy Blood Extraction Kit was used to extract genomic DNA from the blood cell samples. CDR1 and CDR2, per the germline V gene (reference sequence), are SSHAT and FNYEAQ. From its cysteine to its phenylalanine, the CDR3 spans 15 amino acids. Only the CDR3 DNA is retained, 45 bases long and in frame from the first base.

Source material: PBMCs. The receptor's source is a man between 25 and 39 years old in good health and CMV-seropositive. Here the chain combines TRBV7-7 and TRBJ2-7; TRBD2 is perhaps the D gene, given 6 matching bases. CDR3 protein: CASSLAEGVSYEQYF. Here is the DNA: TGTGCTAGCAGCTTAGCGGAGGGCGTCTCCTACGAGCAGTACTTC.